These T cell receptor beta chains were read from a single sample in a study of shared clonotypes between healthy human individuals. Generated by immunoSEQ multiplex PCR, the TCRdb table keeps only in-frame clones and is missing some. Here the sample spans 2,500,000 or so clones, roughly 93% being singletons. The sample taken for sequencing was naive CD4+ T cells from PBMCs. The receptors here all came from a man between 18 and 35 years old in good health. Some clones in this sample may be carry-over from other donors' samples. Both conserved end residues are trimmed from each CDR3. Each record gives: J gene, V gene, CDR3 protein.

>TRBJ2-1|TRBV7-3
ASSLSGYNEQF
>TRBJ2-2|TRBV6-5
ASSYPLAIGELF
>TRBJ2-2|TRBV5-1
ASSLSQVYAGELF
>TRBJ2-7|TRBV6-6
ASSRDAYEQY
>TRBJ2-7|TRBV28
ASSRTRASYEQY
>TRBJ1-2|TRBV7-9
ASSLVPGRDGGYT
>TRBJ2-6|TRBV27
ASRIADSGANVLT
>TRBJ2-6|TRBV7-3
ASSSGILNSGANVLT
>TRBJ2-1|TRBV5-1
ASSLPHGLAGDEQF
>TRBJ2-1|TRBV5-1
ASTLTGLVNNEQF
>TRBJ2-2|TRBV6-6
ASRGRVINTGELF
>TRBJ2-1|TRBV29-1
SVDTSDSYNEQF
>TRBJ2-5|TRBV4-2
ASSQDRAQQETQY
>TRBJ1-1|TRBV18
ASSGNTEAF